This TCR beta chain was sequenced in a study of early T cells in non-severe SARS-CoV-2 infection. As part of library construction, unique molecular identifiers were attached to individual cDNA molecules. TCRdb analysed the 5' RACE reads with MiXCR anew, one entry per CDR3 protein. The profile shows fewer than 100,000 distinct CDR3 sequences, about 13% of them singletons. Germline CDR1 MDHEN, CDR2 SYDVKM. This CDR3 has 15 residues. With 1 base removed from V and 7 bases from J, the gap between germline ends came to 11 bases. Regarding the study as a whole: Reliance on VDJdb matching favored anti-spike CD8 responses; private and CD4 specificities were missed.

This clonotype turned up a few times. What it binds is not known. The rearrangement joins TRBV28 to TRBJ1-6, with D possibly being TRBD1 (5 bases). The receptor was isolated from an adult who was a healthcare worker with PCR-confirmed SARS-CoV-2 infection or an uninfected control (not recorded which). The sample taken for sequencing was whole blood. CDR3 nucleotide sequence: TGTGCCAGCAGTTTATCGGGGCGTACGAATTCACCCCTCCACTTT. Its translation: CASSLSGRTNSPLHF.